These T cell receptor beta chains were read from a single sample in a study of tumor-infiltrating lymphocytes in primary liver carcinoma. TCRdb called the multiplex PCR reads again in MiXCR, with one record for every CDR3 protein. Of hundreds of thousands of distinct CDR3 sequences in the sample, about 62% are singletons; the top ten hold more than 8.5%. The sample consisted of peripheral blood. The receptors originated from a man between 35 and 55 years old with primary liver carcinoma and hepatitis B virus infection. Each CDR3 is given with its conserved first and last residue. The D gene is left open where the match is weak. A row's size may be missing; if present it is once, few, many or a size class.

TRBV5-6,TRBD2,TRBJ2-1,few,TGTGCCAGCAGCTTCCTTCAACCGACTAGCGGGGGAGTCTTC,CASSFLQPTSGGVF
TRBV12-3/TRBV12-4,-,TRBJ1-3,few,TGTGCCAGCAGCTGGGGTAGGGACACCATATATTTT,CASSWGRDTIYF
TRBV5-1,TRBD2,TRBJ2-1,-,TGCGCCAGCAGCTTGGCACTAGCGGAAGTAGTCTACAATGAGCAGTTTTTC,CASSLALAEVVYNEQFF
TRBV11-2,-,TRBJ2-3,-,TGTGCCAGCAACCTCTCGGTGCCAGATACGCAGTATTTT,CASNLSVPDTQYF
TRBV12-3/TRBV12-4,TRBD2,TRBJ2-1,many,TGTGCCAGCAGTCCCCAGTTAGGGACTAGCGGGCTATCATACAATGAGCAGTTCTTC,CASSPQLGTSGLSYNEQFF
TRBV6-1,TRBD1,TRBJ1-3,many,TGTGCCAGCAGTGAAGATCGGGACAGGGTGAACACCATATATTTT,CASSEDRDRVNTIYF
TRBV11-1,-,TRBJ2-2,-,TGTGTCAGCAGCTTAGAAAGGAACACCGGGGAGCTGTTCTTT,CVSSLERNTGELFF
TRBV4-1,-,TRBJ1-5,-,TGCGCCAGTAGCCAAGACGCAGTAGGCAATCAGCCCCAGCATTTT,CASSQDAVGNQPQHF
TRBV11-2,-,TRBJ2-7,many,TGTGCCAGCAGTCGTATGCCTTTTAGGAGTAGCTACGAGCAGTACTTC,CASSRMPFRSSYEQYF
TRBV14,-,TRBJ1-5,-,TGTGCCAGCAGCTCCACACTGGATCAGCCCCATCATTTT,CASSSTLDQPHHF
TRBV28,-,TRBJ1-4,-,TGTGCCAGCAGTTTAGTTGGTCACGGGGATAATGAAAAACTGTTTTTT,CASSLVGHGDNEKLFF
TRBV5-1,-,TRBJ2-5,-,TGCGCCAGCAGCTTACAGGGTTTTCAAGAGACCCAGTACTTC,CASSLQGFQETQYF
TRBV4-1,-,TRBJ2-4,many,TGCGCCAGCAGCCCAGTCTTACAGAAAGGAAACATTCAGTACTTC,CASSPVLQKGNIQYF
TRBV7-9,TRBD1,TRBJ1-6,-,TGTGCCAGCAGCCCCCCCGGACAGGGCGTTTCACCCCTCCACTTT,CASSPPGQGVSPLHF
TRBV29-1,-,TRBJ1-1,-,TGCAGCGTCAACGGGGGTCCCAGGGAGGCTTTCTTT,CSVNGGPREAFF
TRBV11-1,-,TRBJ1-1,-,TGTGCCAGCAGCGTTGACAGGACGAACACTGAAGCTCTCTTT,CASSVDRTNTEALF
TRBV6-1,-,TRBJ2-7,many,TGTGCCAGCAGTATCCAGGACGGGGGCTCCTACGAGCAGTACTTC,CASSIQDGGSYEQYF
TRBV5-5,-,TRBJ1-5,-,TGTCCCAGCAGCGAATCGGGACTGGTGAGCAATCAGCCCCAGCATTTT,CPSSESGLVSNQPQHF
TRBV6-2/TRBV6-3,-,TRBJ1-5,many,TGTGCCAGCAGTTCGGACGGGGCCCCGGGGCAGCCCCAGCATTTT,CASSSDGAPGQPQHF
TRBV12-5,-,TRBJ1-1,-,TGTGCTAGTGGTTTGCCTAAAAACCTGGACAAAGACACTGAGGCTTTCTTT,CASGLPKNLDKDTEAFF
TRBV11-3,TRBD1,TRBJ2-3,-,TGTGCCAGCAGCTTAGACCAGGGGGTGGCTCAGCCCCAGTATTTT,CASSLDQGVAQPQYF
TRBV6-6,-,TRBJ2-7,once,TGTGCCAGCAGGGCCGGGACAACGAACGAGCAGTACTTC,CASRAGTTNEQYF
TRBV6-6,-,TRBJ2-1,many,TGTGCCAGCAGTTACTCGAATGGCAGGGAGTATGAGCAGTTCTTC,CASSYSNGREYEQFF
TRBV6-1,TRBD2,TRBJ2-7,-,TGTGCCAGCAGTGAAGGGAGCGGGACCACCTACGAGCAGTGCTTC,CASSEGSGTTYEQCF
TRBV6-1,-,TRBJ1-6,many,TGTGCCAGCAGACCTTCGGGGGGGACCGCCTCACCCCTCCACTTT,CASRPSGGTASPLHF
TRBV30,TRBD2,TRBJ2-3,-,TGTGCCTCGGTAGCGGGAGTGGCGGCAGATACGCAGTATTTT,CASVAGVAADTQYF
TRBV28,-,TRBJ1-2,-,TGTGCCAGCAGTTCAATATGGGGGGGCAGCGCCTTGAGGGGCTACACCTTC,CASSSIWGGSALRGYTF
TRBV10-3,-,TRBJ1-1,-,TGTGCCATCAGGGGGGCTGGGGGAGGTATGGACACTGAAGCTTTCTTT,CAIRGAGGGMDTEAFF
TRBV5-1,-,TRBJ2-7,many,TGCGCCAGCAGCCCGAATTTCGGGGCCTACGAGCAGTACTTC,CASSPNFGAYEQYF
TRBV6-2/TRBV6-3,-,TRBJ2-1,-,TGTGCGAGCAGTCCTGGGACATGGAGGAATGAGCAGTTCTTC,CASSPGTWRNEQFF